The 14 T cell receptor beta chains below come from one sample, sequenced in a study of T cells in Graves' hyperthyroidism and ophthalmopathy. Amplification yielded TCR beta CDR3 regions, with RNA transcripts as the source. HTBI primers were employed in a first-round RT-PCR of the TCR CDR3. TCRdb independently ran MiXCR on the multiplex PCR reads; one entry per CDR3 protein. The profile shows hundreds of thousands of distinct CDR3 sequences, 15% to 18% of them singletons. Sequenced: blood. Receptor source: a young woman with Graves' hyperthyroidism.

The chain couples TRBV13 to TRBJ2-2; D call uncertain. The CDR3 extends over 12 amino acids. Trimming removed 5 bases from V and 6 bases from J, with 7 bases in between. The germline V gene has CDR1 PRHDT and CDR2 FYEKMQ (reference sequence). The CDR3 region has the DNA TGTGCCAGCAGCCCACACTCCGGGGAGCTGTTTTTT. This gives the protein CASSPHSGELFF.

In its sample, this clonotype was seen a few times. This chain links TRBV11-3 with TRBJ1-6; 9 bases line up with TRBD1. V trimming: 7 bases; J trimming: 8 bases; junction bases outside the gene matches: 18. The length of the CDR3 is 18 residues. From germline, CDR1 is SGHNT and CDR2 YENEEA. The CDR3 bases are TGTGCCAGCACCTCGAGGGACAGGGTGGTAACCGGTCATTCACCCCTCCACTTT. This gives the protein CASTSRDRVVTGHSPLHF. Combining the CDR3 with reference TRBV11-3 and TRBJ1-6 gives the whole variable domain EAGVVQSPRYKIIEKKQPVAFWCNPISGHNTLYWYLQNLGQGPELLIRYENEEAVDDSQLPKDRFSAERLKGVDSTLKIQPAELGDSAVYLCASTSRDRVVTGHSPLHFGNGTRLTVT.

This clonotype was recorded at least ten times. The J gene is TRBJ1-1, the V gene TRBV27, with 10 bases lining up with TRBD1. Germline loops: CDR1 MNHEY, CDR2 SMNVEV (reference sequence). The CDR3 is 15 amino acids. J was trimmed by 5 bases and V by 5 bases; bases with no gene match: 8. Here the CDR3 reads CASSMTGGTGTEAFF. The CDR3 bases are TGTGCCAGCAGTATGACAGGGGGCACGGGAACTGAAGCTTTCTTT.

This chain links TRBV7-2 with TRBJ1-1; no clear D. V lost 5 bases, J lost 9 bases, and 19 bases lay in between. The CDR3 has 14 amino acids. From germline, CDR1 is SGHTA and CDR2 FQGNSA. The CDR3 loop reads CASSPHVEVNKAFF. The CDR3 coding sequence is TGTGCCAGCAGCCCCCACGTCGAAGTAAACAAAGCTTTCTTT.

V and J are TRBV19 and TRBJ1-5; perhaps TRBD1 as D (6 bases). The CDR3 has 13 amino acids. Trimming removed 6 bases at V and 7 bases at J, with 13 bases between. Per germline, CDR1 LNHDA and CDR2 SQIVND (reference sequence). The CDR3 sequence is CASRSGARQPQHF. CDR3 DNA sequence: TGTGCCAGTAGATCAGGGGCTCGCCAGCCCCAGCATTTT.

This clonotype was detected ten times or more. This rearrangement joins TRBV20-1 to TRBJ1-4; maybe TRBD1 (5 bases). The V end was cut by 0 bases, the J end by 6 bases, with 14 bases between. CDR1 and CDR2 (germline): DFQATT, SNEGSKA (reference sequence). The CDR3 has 15 residues. CDR3 protein: CSARDQLGGDEKLFF. CDR3 nucleotide sequence: TGCAGTGCTAGAGATCAGTTGGGGGGGGATGAAAAACTGTTTTTT.

This clonotype was detected many times. V gene TRBV27 combines with J gene TRBJ1-4; 10 bases are a match to TRBD1. The CDR3 length is 14 residues. Germline CDR1 is MNHEY and CDR2 is SMNVEV (reference sequence). V lost 6 bases, J lost 10 bases, and 8 bases stayed unmatched. CDR3 DNA sequence: TGTGCCAGCAGCCCCGGGACAGGGGTAGGAAAACTGTTTTTT. Translation gives CASSPGTGVGKLFF.

The gene calls are TRBV3-1 and TRBJ2-7; TRBD2 agrees at 7 bases. The V gene's germline CDR1 is LGHDT and CDR2 YNNKEL (reference sequence). V lost 1 base and J lost 7; bases outside the gene matches: 7. This CDR3 comprises 14 residues. Here the CDR3 reads CASSQGSGEGEQYF. Here the CDR3 DNA reads TGTGCCAGCAGCCAAGGGTCTGGGGAGGGGGAGCAGTACTTC.

This clonotype came up many times. This rearrangement joins TRBV4-1 to TRBJ2-1; D is unclear. V dropped 2 bases and J dropped 5 bases, with 13 bases sitting between them. The germline CDR1 and CDR2 sequences are MGHRA and YSYEKL. CDR3 size: 15 residues. The CDR3 loop reads CASSQSSSLNNEQFF. In nucleotides, the CDR3 is TGCGCCAGCAGCCAAAGTTCGAGCCTAAACAATGAGCAGTTCTTC.

This clonotype was picked up many times. The V and J genes are TRBV5-1 and TRBJ2-3, with a weak D call TRBD2 (6 bases). Germline V gene sequence: CDR1 SGHRS, CDR2 YFSETQ. Trimming shortened V by 5 bases and J by 5 bases, and 18 bases separated the two germline ends. The CDR3 is 15 residues long. This chain's CDR3 is CASRPGTEGLDTQYF. The CDR3 DNA reads as TGCGCCAGCAGACCCGGGACGGAGGGATTAGATACGCAGTATTTT.

This clonotype appeared many times. The genes are TRBV12-3 or TRBV12-4 and TRBJ2-7; the D is unclear. V was cut by 3 bases and J by 4 bases, with 7 bases left in between. The CDR3 is 12 amino acids. The CDR3 protein is CASSFTAYEQYF. In nucleotides, the CDR3 is TGTGCCAGCAGTTTTACAGCGTACGAGCAGTACTTC.

This clonotype was recorded at least ten times. The chain couples TRBV20-1 to TRBJ2-7, with TRBD2 matching 7 bases. CDR1 DFQATT and CDR2 SNEGSKA come from the germline V gene (reference sequence). V trimming: 3 bases; J trimming: 3 bases; junction bases outside the gene matches: 14. The CDR3 contains 16 residues. The CDR3 DNA reads as TGCAGTGCTAGGCCCGAAGGGAGACTAGCTTTCTACGAGCAGTACTTC. Its protein product is CSARPEGRLAFYEQYF.

This clonotype was recorded at least ten times. The chain links TRBV12-3 or TRBV12-4 to TRBJ2-2; D perhaps matches TRBD2 (6 bases). The V gene lost 7 bases and the J gene lost 4 bases, with 13 bases spanning the gap. The CDR3 is 14 amino acids. The CDR3 DNA sequence: TGTGCCAGCAACGTAGCGGAAGGCACCGGGGAGCTGTTTTTT. Translated, it gives CASNVAEGTGELFF.

This clonotype has ten or more counts. The chain is built from TRBV19 and TRBJ2-5; no reliable D call. Trimming pared 7 bases from V and 5 bases from J, leaving 8 bases between. Germline assignment: CDR1 LNHDA and CDR2 SQIVND (reference sequence). The CDR3 length is 11 residues. The CDR3 DNA is TGTGCCAGTACCCAGGAGGAGACCCAGTACTTC. Its protein product is CASTQEETQYF.